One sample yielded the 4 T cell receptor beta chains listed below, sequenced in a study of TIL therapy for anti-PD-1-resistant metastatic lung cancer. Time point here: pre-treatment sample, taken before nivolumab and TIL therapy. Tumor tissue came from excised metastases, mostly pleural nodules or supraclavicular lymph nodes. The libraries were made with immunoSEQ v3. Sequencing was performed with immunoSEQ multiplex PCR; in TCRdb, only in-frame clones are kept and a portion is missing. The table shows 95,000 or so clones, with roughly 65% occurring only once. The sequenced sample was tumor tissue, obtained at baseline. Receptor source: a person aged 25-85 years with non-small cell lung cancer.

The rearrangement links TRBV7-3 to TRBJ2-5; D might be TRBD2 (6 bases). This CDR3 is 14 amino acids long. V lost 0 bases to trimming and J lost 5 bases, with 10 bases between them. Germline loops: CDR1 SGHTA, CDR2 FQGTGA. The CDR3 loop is CASSLTGRWETQYF. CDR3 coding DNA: TGTGCCAGCAGCTTAACAGGGAGGTGGGAGACCCAGTACTTC.

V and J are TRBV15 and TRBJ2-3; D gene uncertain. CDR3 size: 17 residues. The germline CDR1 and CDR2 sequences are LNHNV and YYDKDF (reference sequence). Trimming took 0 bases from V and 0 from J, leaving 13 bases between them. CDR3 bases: TGTGCCACCAGCAGAGATCTCGGCTCTTCTAGCACAGATACGCAGTATTTT. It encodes CATSRDLGSSSTDTQYF.

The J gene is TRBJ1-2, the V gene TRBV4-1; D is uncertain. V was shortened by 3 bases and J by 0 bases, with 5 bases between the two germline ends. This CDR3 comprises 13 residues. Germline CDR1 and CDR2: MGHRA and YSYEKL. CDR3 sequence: CASSHGSNYGYTF. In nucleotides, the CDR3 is TGCGCCAGCAGCCACGGGTCTAACTATGGCTACACCTTC.

The CDR3 DNA reads as TGTGCCAGCAGGGGGACTAGCGGGAGTGGCGATACGCAGTATTTT. Its protein is CASRGTSGSGDTQYF. V usage is TRBV2 and J usage is TRBJ2-3, with TRBD2 matching over 14 bases. V shed 6 bases and J 6 bases; nucleotides not matched to a gene: 5. Germline-derived CDR1 and CDR2 are SNHLY and FYNNEI. The CDR3 contains 15 residues.